This is a list of T cell receptor beta chains from one sample in a study of patients and donors after allogeneic stem cell transplantation. TCRdb analysed the RT-PCR reads with MiXCR anew, one entry per CDR3 protein. The repertoire holds hundreds of thousands of distinct CDR3 sequences, roughly 17% seen once, with around 7.9% in the top ten. The sample was blood, either unsorted or a sorted T cell fraction (not recorded which). The receptor source for this set is a human donor who was either an allogeneic HSCT recipient or a stem cell or donor lymphocyte infusion donor (not recorded which). It is not recorded whose cells these are; they may come from a transplant donor. Both conserved end residues are part of each CDR3. Fields, in order: CDR3 protein, CDR3 DNA, V gene, J gene, clone size, D gene, CDR3 length. A D gene is named only where the DNA matches it firmly. Where a row states a size, it is once, few, many or the class of an expanded clone; other rows omit it.

CDR3: CASSLVRDRSEAFF
DNA: TGTGCCAGCAGCTTAGTCAGGGATCGAAGTGAAGCTTTCTTT
V: TRBV7-8
J: TRBJ1-1
size: few
D: .
length: 14

CDR3: CASSTLAGGTYEQYF
DNA: TGTGCCAGCAGTACGCTAGCGGGAGGCACCTACGAGCAGTACTTC
V: TRBV6-1
J: TRBJ2-7
size: .
D: TRBD2
length: 15

CDR3: CASRYGGPGELFF
DNA: TGTGCCAGCAGATACGGGGGGCCCGGGGAGCTGTTTTTT
V: TRBV6-5
J: TRBJ2-2
size: many
D: .
length: 13

CDR3: CASSFVLAGEGITDTQYF
DNA: TGTGCCAGCAGCTTTGTATTAGCGGGGGAGGGGATCACAGATACGCAGTATTTT
V: TRBV7-8
J: TRBJ2-3
size: .
D: TRBD2
length: 18

CDR3: CSARGLAVEETQYF
DNA: TGCAGTGCTAGGGGACTAGCGGTGGAAGAGACCCAGTACTTC
V: TRBV20-1
J: TRBJ2-5
size: few
D: TRBD2
length: 14

CDR3: CSVVRDATEAFF
DNA: TGCAGCGTCGTCCGGGACGCCACTGAAGCTTTCTTT
V: TRBV29-1
J: TRBJ1-1
size: .
D: .
length: 12

CDR3: CASSPPTRPNSEAFF
DNA: TGTGCCAGCTCACCACCCACCCGTCCCAACTCTGAAGCTTTCTTT
V: TRBV18
J: TRBJ1-1
size: few
D: .
length: 15

CDR3: CASSHRVKNTEAFF
DNA: TGCGCCAGCAGCCACCGGGTTAAGAACACTGAAGCTTTCTTT
V: TRBV4-1
J: TRBJ1-1
size: few
D: .
length: 14

CDR3: CASSLTEGGGGSPLHF
DNA: TGTGCCAGCAGTTTAACGGAGGGTGGCGGAGGGTCACCCCTCCACTTT
V: TRBV12-3/TRBV12-4
J: TRBJ1-6
size: .
D: .
length: 16

CDR3: CASSSGTGEHTQYF
DNA: TGTGCCAGCTCATCCGGGACAGGGGAACATACGCAGTATTTT
V: TRBV18
J: TRBJ2-3
size: .
D: TRBD1
length: 14

CDR3: CASSQGDSYTEAFF
DNA: TGTGCCAGCAGCCAAGGGGACAGCTACACTGAAGCTTTCTTT
V: TRBV14
J: TRBJ1-1
size: .
D: TRBD1
length: 14

CDR3: CASSVAVTGTYEQYF
DNA: TGTGCCAGCAGCGTAGCGGTGACAGGGACCTACGAGCAGTACTTC
V: TRBV9
J: TRBJ2-7
size: .
D: TRBD1
length: 15

CDR3: CASSYKRGGTEAFF
DNA: TGTGCCAGCAGTTACAAAAGGGGGGGGACTGAAGCTTTCTTT
V: TRBV6-5
J: TRBJ1-1
size: .
D: .
length: 14

CDR3: CASSEAQGQPQHF
DNA: TGTGCCAGCAGTGAAGCACAAGGACAGCCCCAGCATTTT
V: TRBV6-1
J: TRBJ1-5
size: few
D: .
length: 13

CDR3: CSASRSGRQHAEQYF
DNA: TGCAGTGCTTCTCGATCCGGGAGGCAGCACGCCGAGCAGTACTTC
V: TRBV20-1
J: TRBJ2-7
size: .
D: TRBD2
length: 15

CDR3: CAWSSSGRYNEQFF
DNA: TGTGCCTGGAGTTCCAGCGGGCGTTACAATGAGCAGTTCTTC
V: TRBV30
J: TRBJ2-1
size: .
D: .
length: 14

CDR3: CASSGTRAADTQYF
DNA: TGTGCCAGCAGTGGGACTAGGGCTGCAGATACGCAGTATTTT
V: TRBV6-1
J: TRBJ2-3
size: .
D: TRBD2
length: 14

CDR3: CASSQKAGGLETQYF
DNA: TGTGCCAGCAGTCAAAAAGCGGGGGGATTGGAGACCCAGTACTTC
V: TRBV6-1
J: TRBJ2-5
size: .
D: TRBD2
length: 15

CDR3: CASSPYGLAGGSEDTQYF
DNA: TGTGCCAGCAGCCCGTACGGACTAGCGGGGGGATCTGAAGATACGCAGTATTTT
V: TRBV3-1
J: TRBJ2-3
size: .
D: TRBD2
length: 18

CDR3: CASRIGQGGTGELFF
DNA: TGTGCCAGCAGAATCGGACAGGGTGGCACCGGGGAGCTGTTTTTT
V: TRBV27
J: TRBJ2-2
size: .
D: TRBD1
length: 15

CDR3: CASSQFRGGFPGETQYF
DNA: TGTGCCAGCAGCCAATTCCGGGGGGGCTTTCCGGGGGAGACCCAGTACTTC
V: TRBV3-1
J: TRBJ2-5
size: few
D: TRBD2
length: 17

CDR3: CAWRTSGSGDEQFF
DNA: TGTGCCTGGAGGACTAGCGGGAGCGGGGATGAGCAGTTCTTC
V: TRBV30
J: TRBJ2-1
size: .
D: TRBD2
length: 14

CDR3: CASSTTGGSGEKLFF
DNA: TGCGCCAGCAGCACCACAGGGGGCAGCGGGGAAAAACTGTTTTTT
V: TRBV5-1
J: TRBJ1-4
size: .
D: TRBD1
length: 15

CDR3: CASSLGGHSNQPQHF
DNA: TGTGCCAGCAGCTTAGGCGGTCATAGCAATCAGCCCCAGCATTTT
V: TRBV7-8
J: TRBJ1-5
size: once
D: .
length: 15

CDR3: CASSPVTSGRDTQYF
DNA: TGTGCCAGCAGCCCCGTGACTAGCGGGAGGGATACGCAGTATTTT
V: TRBV12-3/TRBV12-4
J: TRBJ2-3
size: few
D: TRBD2
length: 15

CDR3: CASSGRPPPGQPLVNTGELFF
DNA: TGTGCCAGCAGCGGCCGTCCCCCACCGGGACAGCCTCTCGTGAACACCGGGGAGCTGTTTTTT
V: TRBV11-2
J: TRBJ2-2
size: .
D: TRBD1
length: 21

CDR3: CASSLAPGELFF
DNA: TGTGCCAGCAGCTTAGCACCCGGGGAGCTGTTTTTT
V: TRBV7-2
J: TRBJ2-2
size: .
D: .
length: 12

CDR3: CASSWSSTYGYTF
DNA: TGTGCCAGTAGTTGGTCCAGTACCTATGGCTACACCTTC
V: TRBV19
J: TRBJ1-2
size: .
D: .
length: 13

CDR3: CASSLRQITNYGYTF
DNA: TGTGCCAGCAGCCTTCGACAAATTACTAACTATGGCTACACCTTC
V: TRBV11-2
J: TRBJ1-2
size: few
D: .
length: 15